This T cell receptor beta chain derives from a study of shared clonotypes between healthy human individuals. Study in general: Per donor, three plates held CD4 naive cells, three held CD4 memory, two held CD8 naive and one held CD8 memory. Study conclusions and caveats: Sharing across four donors was seen in 4% to 6.5% of naive CD4 clonotypes.

Method: immunoSEQ multiplex PCR; TCRdb's copy keeps in-frame clones and lacks some. The table has 2 million to 3 million clones, around 94% seen once. Points on this clone: Its specificity is not known.

The sequencing sample was made of naive CD4+ T cells sorted from blood. Indicated subset: CD45RA+ positively selected. The source of this sequence is a man aged 18 to 29 in good health.

The CDR3 sequence: CASRSGTVHSPLHF. In DNA form, the CDR3 reads TGTGCCAGCAGGTCCGGGACAGTGCATTCACCCCTCCACTTT. The chain couples TRBV5-4 to TRBJ1-6; 7 bases match TRBD1. Germline CDR1 reads SGHNT; CDR2 reads YYREEE (reference sequence). V trimming: 5 bases; J trimming: 8 bases; junction bases outside the gene matches: 7. The CDR3 runs 14 residues.